The rows below give T cell receptor beta chains drawn from one sample of a study of blood T cell repertoires in COVID-19. Clones were sequenced by immunoSEQ multiplex PCR, and TCRdb holds only the in-frame ones, with some missing. The sample holds just over 65,000 clones; about nine tenths are singletons and the top ten take approximately 1.5%. Sequencing input: peripheral blood. Receptors originate from a man in his 60s with acute or convalescent COVID-19. The CDR3 runs from the conserved cysteine through the conserved F or W. D genes are given only for firm matches. For some rows the clone size is stated as once, few or many, or as a class when expanded; others skip it.

clone size: once; V gene: TRBV19; J gene: TRBJ2-3; D gene: .; CDR3 DNA: TGTGCCAGTAGTACTCTCCTTAGTAGGGGTGATAACACAGATACGCAGTATTTT; CDR3 protein: CASSTLLSRGDNTDTQYF
clone size: .; V gene: TRBV20-1; J gene: TRBJ1-1; D gene: .; CDR3 DNA: TGCAGTGCTAGAGGGACATTTGAAGCTTTCTTT; CDR3 protein: CSARGTFEAFF
clone size: .; V gene: TRBV5-1; J gene: TRBJ1-1; D gene: TRBD1; CDR3 DNA: TGCGCCAGCAGCTTGGGCTCACAGGGGGCCAGTACTGAAGCTTTCTTT; CDR3 protein: CASSLGSQGASTEAFF
clone size: once; V gene: TRBV9; J gene: TRBJ1-3; D gene: TRBD1; CDR3 DNA: TGTGCCAGCAGCGTAGCAAGGGACAGCCGCTCTGGAAACACCATATATTTT; CDR3 protein: CASSVARDSRSGNTIYF
clone size: .; V gene: TRBV7-2; J gene: TRBJ2-7; D gene: .; CDR3 DNA: TGTGCCAGCAGCTTAGATGGCAGCGAGCAGTACTTC; CDR3 protein: CASSLDGSEQYF
clone size: .; V gene: TRBV5-8; J gene: TRBJ1-5; D gene: .; CDR3 DNA: TGTGCCAGCAGCTTGCGAAGGCAGGGACAGCCCCAGCATTTT; CDR3 protein: CASSLRRQGQPQHF
clone size: .; V gene: TRBV7-8; J gene: TRBJ1-1; D gene: .; CDR3 DNA: TGTGCCAGCACCCCAAACAACGGGGACACTGAAGCTTTCTTT; CDR3 protein: CASTPNNGDTEAFF
clone size: .; V gene: TRBV5-1; J gene: TRBJ2-1; D gene: .; CDR3 DNA: TGCGCCAGCAGCTTGATGGGGGGCAATGAGCAGTTCTTC; CDR3 protein: CASSLMGGNEQFF
clone size: .; V gene: TRBV7-9; J gene: TRBJ1-6; D gene: TRBD1; CDR3 DNA: TGTGCCAGCAGCTTAGGGACAGGGGGCTACTATAATTCACCCCTCCACTTT; CDR3 protein: CASSLGTGGYYNSPLHF
clone size: few; V gene: TRBV6-5; J gene: TRBJ1-5; D gene: TRBD1; CDR3 DNA: TGTGCCAGCAGTTCTGGACAGGGGCAAAATCAGCCCCAGCATTTT; CDR3 protein: CASSSGQGQNQPQHF
clone size: .; V gene: TRBV13; J gene: TRBJ2-3; D gene: .; CDR3 DNA: TGTGCCAGCAGCTTAAACAGGGCAAATACGCAGTATTTT; CDR3 protein: CASSLNRANTQYF
clone size: .; V gene: TRBV2; J gene: TRBJ1-1; D gene: TRBD1; CDR3 DNA: TGTGCCAGCGATGATGCAGGGGGAACTGAAGCTTTCTTT; CDR3 protein: CASDDAGGTEAFF
clone size: .; V gene: TRBV9; J gene: TRBJ1-1; D gene: .; CDR3 DNA: TGTGCCAGCAGCGACCCAGGAGGAGCCGTGAACACTGAAGCTTTCTTT; CDR3 protein: CASSDPGGAVNTEAFF
clone size: .; V gene: TRBV19; J gene: TRBJ1-1; D gene: .; CDR3 DNA: TGTGCCAGTAGTATAGGTTCAGGGATGGCTGAAGCTTTCTTT; CDR3 protein: CASSIGSGMAEAFF
clone size: .; V gene: TRBV7-8; J gene: TRBJ1-5; D gene: .; CDR3 DNA: TGTGCCAGCAGCATCGACAGTAATAGCAATCAGCCCCAGCATTTT; CDR3 protein: CASSIDSNSNQPQHF
clone size: few; V gene: TRBV14; J gene: TRBJ1-6; D gene: .; CDR3 DNA: TGTGCCAGCAGCCAAGGTTACGAAGCGAGCTCCTATAATTCACCCCTCCACTTT; CDR3 protein: CASSQGYEASSYNSPLHF
clone size: few; V gene: TRBV4-2; J gene: TRBJ1-6; D gene: .; CDR3 DNA: TGTGCCAGCAGCCGAACTCTTCAGGACAGCTATAATTCACCCCTCCACTTT; CDR3 protein: CASSRTLQDSYNSPLHF
clone size: .; V gene: TRBV3-1/TRBV3-2; J gene: TRBJ1-3; D gene: TRBD1; CDR3 DNA: TGTGCCAGCAGCCACACAGGGGGCCGCTCTGGAAACACCATATATTTT; CDR3 protein: CASSHTGGRSGNTIYF
clone size: .; V gene: TRBV19; J gene: TRBJ1-1; D gene: TRBD1; CDR3 DNA: TGTGCCAGTAGTCCCGGGGACAGGGTCTACACTGAAGCTTTCTTT; CDR3 protein: CASSPGDRVYTEAFF
clone size: .; V gene: TRBV19; J gene: TRBJ2-1; D gene: TRBD1; CDR3 DNA: TGTGCCAGCCGAGACAGGGTGGCCTACAATGAGCAGTTCTTC; CDR3 protein: CASRDRVAYNEQFF